Ten or more counts support the clone carrying this T cell receptor beta chain. This entry comes from a study of spatial heterogeneity in lung cancer. Described time point: sample taken at primary tumor resection. Samples came from approximately 65 TRACERx patients with untreated early-stage lung cancer. One entry per CDR3 protein results from TCRdb running MiXCR on the 5' RACE reads. The table has more than 20,000 distinct CDR3 sequences, around 4.3% seen once. This CDR3 is built from 14 residues. Trimming cost V 6 bases and J 6 bases; bases outside gene matches: 4. Looked up from germline, CDR1 is MDHEN and CDR2 is SYDVKM.

Sequencing was performed on PBMCs, taken at surgery. This TCR was recovered from a male donor with early-stage non-small cell lung cancer. The genes are TRBV28 and TRBJ1-6; 8 bases match TRBD1. CDR3 coding DNA: TGTGCCAGCAGGCCGGGACAGGTTAATTCACCCCTCCACTTT. Its protein is CASRPGQVNSPLHF.